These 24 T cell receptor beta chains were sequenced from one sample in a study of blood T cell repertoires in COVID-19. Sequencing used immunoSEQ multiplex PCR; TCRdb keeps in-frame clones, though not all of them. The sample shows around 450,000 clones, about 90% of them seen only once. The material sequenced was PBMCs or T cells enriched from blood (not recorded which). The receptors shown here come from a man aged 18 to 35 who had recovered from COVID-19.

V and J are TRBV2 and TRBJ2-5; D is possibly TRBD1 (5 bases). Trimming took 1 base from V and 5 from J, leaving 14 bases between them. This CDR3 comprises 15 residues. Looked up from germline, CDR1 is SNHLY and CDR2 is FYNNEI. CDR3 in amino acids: CASSEGGTAKETQYF. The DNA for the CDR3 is TGTGCCAGCAGTGAAGGGGGCACCGCGAAGGAGACCCAGTACTTC.

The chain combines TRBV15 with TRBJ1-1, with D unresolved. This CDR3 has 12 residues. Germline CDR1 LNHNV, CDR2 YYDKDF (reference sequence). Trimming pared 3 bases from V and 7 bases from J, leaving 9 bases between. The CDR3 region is CATSRHEIEAFF. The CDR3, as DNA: TGTGCCACCAGCAGGCATGAGATTGAAGCTTTCTTT.

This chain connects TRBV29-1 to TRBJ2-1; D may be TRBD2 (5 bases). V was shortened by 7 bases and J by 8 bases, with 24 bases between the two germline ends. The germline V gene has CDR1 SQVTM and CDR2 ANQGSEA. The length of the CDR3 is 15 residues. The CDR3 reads CSADGSPLRVDEQFF. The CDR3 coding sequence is TGCAGCGCAGATGGATCGCCCCTGAGGGTCGATGAGCAGTTCTTC.

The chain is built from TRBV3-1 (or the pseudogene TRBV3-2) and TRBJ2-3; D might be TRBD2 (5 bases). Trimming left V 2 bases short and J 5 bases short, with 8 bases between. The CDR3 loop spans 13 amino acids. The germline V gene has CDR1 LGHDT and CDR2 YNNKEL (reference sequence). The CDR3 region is CASSQSSRDTQYF. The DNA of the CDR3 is TGTGCCAGCAGCCAATCTAGCCGAGATACGCAGTATTTT.

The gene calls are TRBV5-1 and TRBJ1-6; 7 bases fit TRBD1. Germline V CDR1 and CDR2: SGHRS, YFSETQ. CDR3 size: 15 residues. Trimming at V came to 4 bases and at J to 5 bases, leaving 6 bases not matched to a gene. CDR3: CASSRTGPDNSPLHF. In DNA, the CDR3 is TGCGCCAGCAGCAGGACAGGACCTGATAATTCACCCCTCCACTTT. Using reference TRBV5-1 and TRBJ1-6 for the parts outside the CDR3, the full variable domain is KAGVTQTPRYLIKTRGQQVTLSCSPISGHRSVSWYQQTPGQGLQFLFEYFSETQRNKGNFPGRFSGRQFSNSRSEMNVSTLELGDSALYLCASSRTGPDNSPLHFGNGTRLTVT.

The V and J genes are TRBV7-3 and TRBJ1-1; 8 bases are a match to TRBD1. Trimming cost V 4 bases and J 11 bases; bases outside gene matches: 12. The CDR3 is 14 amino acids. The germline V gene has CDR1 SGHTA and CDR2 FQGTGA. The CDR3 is CASSSPGTGVEAFF. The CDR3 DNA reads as TGTGCCAGCAGCTCCCCCGGGACAGGCGTCGAGGCTTTCTTT.

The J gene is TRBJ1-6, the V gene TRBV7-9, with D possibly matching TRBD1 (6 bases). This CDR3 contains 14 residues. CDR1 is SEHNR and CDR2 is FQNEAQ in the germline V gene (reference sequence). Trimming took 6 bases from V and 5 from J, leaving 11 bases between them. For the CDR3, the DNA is TGTGCCAGCAGAAAGGGGGAAAATAATTCACCCCTCCACTTT. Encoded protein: CASRKGENNSPLHF.

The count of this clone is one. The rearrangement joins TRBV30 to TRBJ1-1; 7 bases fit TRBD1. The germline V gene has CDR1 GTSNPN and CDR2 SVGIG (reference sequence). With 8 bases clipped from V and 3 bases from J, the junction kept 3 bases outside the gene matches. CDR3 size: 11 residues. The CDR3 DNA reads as TGTGCCGCCACAGGGGACACTGAAGCTTTCTTT. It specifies CAATGDTEAFF.

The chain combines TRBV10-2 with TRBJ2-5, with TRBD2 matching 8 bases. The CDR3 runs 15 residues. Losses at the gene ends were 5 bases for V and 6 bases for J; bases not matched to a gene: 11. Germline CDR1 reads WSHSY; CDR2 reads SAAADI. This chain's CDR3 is CASSRGTGRAQTQYF. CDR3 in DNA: TGCGCCAGCAGTCGAGGGACCGGGAGGGCACAGACCCAGTACTTC.

The CDR3 DNA reads as TGTGCCAGCAGCCCAATCGATTTAAGAAGACAGGGACTTAACTATGGCTACACCTTC. Residues: CASSPIDLRRQGLNYGYTF. V gene TRBV5-5 combines with J gene TRBJ1-2, with TRBD1 matching over 7 bases. V dropped 4 bases and J dropped 1; count of bases not matched to a gene: 19. CDR1 is SGHKS, CDR2 YYEKEE, per germline (reference sequence). The CDR3 extends over 19 amino acids. Full variable domain (remainder filled in from reference TRBV5-5 and TRBJ1-2): DAGVTQSPTHLIKTRGQQVTLRCSPISGHKSVSWYQQVLGQGPQFIFQYYEKEERGRGNFPDRFSARQFPNYSSELNVNALLLGDSALYLCASSPIDLRRQGLNYGYTFGSGTRLTVV.

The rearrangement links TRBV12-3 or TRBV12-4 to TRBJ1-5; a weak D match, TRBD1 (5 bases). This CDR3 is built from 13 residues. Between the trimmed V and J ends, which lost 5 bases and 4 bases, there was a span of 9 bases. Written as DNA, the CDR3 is TGTGCCAGCAGTCAACCAGGGAATCAGCCCCAGCATTTT. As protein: CASSQPGNQPQHF.

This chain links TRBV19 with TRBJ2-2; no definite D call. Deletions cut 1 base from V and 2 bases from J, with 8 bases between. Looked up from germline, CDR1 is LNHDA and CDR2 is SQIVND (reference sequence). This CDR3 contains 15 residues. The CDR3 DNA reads TGTGCCAGTAGTATAGCACCTATCAACACCGGGGAGCTGTTTTTT. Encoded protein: CASSIAPINTGELFF.

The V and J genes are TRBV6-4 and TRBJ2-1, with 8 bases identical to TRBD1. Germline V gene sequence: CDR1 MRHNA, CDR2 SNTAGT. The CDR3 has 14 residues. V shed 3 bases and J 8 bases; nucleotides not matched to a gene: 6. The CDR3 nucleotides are TGTGCCAGCAGTGAAGCAGGGGGCATCGATGAGCAGTTCTTC. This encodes CASSEAGGIDEQFF.

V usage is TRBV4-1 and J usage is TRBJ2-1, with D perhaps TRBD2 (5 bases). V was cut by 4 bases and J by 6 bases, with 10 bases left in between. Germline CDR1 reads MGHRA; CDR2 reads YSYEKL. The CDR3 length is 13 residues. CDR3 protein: CASSRVGLNEQFF. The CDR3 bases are TGCGCCAGCAGCCGCGTAGGACTCAATGAGCAGTTCTTC.

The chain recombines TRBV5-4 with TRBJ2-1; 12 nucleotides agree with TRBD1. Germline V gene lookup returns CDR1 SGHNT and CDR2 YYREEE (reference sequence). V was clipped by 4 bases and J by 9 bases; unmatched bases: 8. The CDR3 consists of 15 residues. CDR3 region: CASSRRDRGQGEQFF. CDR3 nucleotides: TGTGCCAGCAGCCGACGGGACAGGGGGCAGGGTGAGCAGTTCTTC.

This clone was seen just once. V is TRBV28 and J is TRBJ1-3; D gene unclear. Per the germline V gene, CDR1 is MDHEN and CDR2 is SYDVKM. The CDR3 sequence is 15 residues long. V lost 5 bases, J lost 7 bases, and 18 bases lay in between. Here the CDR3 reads CASSGPGEGSNTIYF. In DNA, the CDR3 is TGTGCCAGCAGTGGCCCCGGGGAAGGGAGCAACACCATATATTTT.

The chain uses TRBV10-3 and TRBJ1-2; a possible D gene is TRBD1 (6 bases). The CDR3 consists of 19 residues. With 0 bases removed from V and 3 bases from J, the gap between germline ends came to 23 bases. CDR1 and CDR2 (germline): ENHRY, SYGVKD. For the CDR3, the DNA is TGTGCCATCAGTGAGTCGCCACGAAAACAGGGTCGGGTCGACTATGGCTACACCTTC. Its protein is CAISESPRKQGRVDYGYTF.

CDR3 DNA sequence: TGTGCCAGCAGCGATGGGACAGGGCTCTACGAGCAGTACTTC. The encoded protein is CASSDGTGLYEQYF. The rearrangement uses TRBV6-5 and TRBJ2-7; 9 nucleotides line up with TRBD1. With V trimmed by 6 bases and J by 3 bases, 6 bases remained unmatched. Germline-derived CDR1 and CDR2 are MNHEY and SVGAGI. CDR3 length: 14 residues.

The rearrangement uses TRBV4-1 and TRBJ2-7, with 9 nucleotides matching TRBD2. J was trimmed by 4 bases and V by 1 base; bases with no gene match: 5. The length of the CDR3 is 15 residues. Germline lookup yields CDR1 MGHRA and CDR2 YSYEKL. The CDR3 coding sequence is TGCGCCAGCAGCCAAGTAGCGGGAGACGGTTACGAGCAGTACTTC. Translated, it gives CASSQVAGDGYEQYF.

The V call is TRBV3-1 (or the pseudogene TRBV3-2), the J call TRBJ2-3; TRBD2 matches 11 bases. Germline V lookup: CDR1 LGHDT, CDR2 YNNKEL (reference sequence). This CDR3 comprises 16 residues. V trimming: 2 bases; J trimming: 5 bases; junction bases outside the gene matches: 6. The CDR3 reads CASSQIAGGPRDTQYF. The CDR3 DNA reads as TGTGCCAGCAGCCAAATAGCGGGGGGGCCGCGAGATACGCAGTATTTT.

The CDR3 spells CASSLGQGVVQPQHF. The DNA for the CDR3 is TGTGCCAGCAGCCTCGGACAGGGGGTAGTTCAGCCCCAGCATTTT. V gene TRBV3-1 (or the pseudogene TRBV3-2) combines with J gene TRBJ1-5, with 10 bases identical to TRBD1. The trim removed 4 bases at V and 6 bases at J, leaving 6 bases unmatched. This CDR3 has 15 amino acids. Looked up from germline, CDR1 is LGHDT and CDR2 is YNNKEL (reference sequence).

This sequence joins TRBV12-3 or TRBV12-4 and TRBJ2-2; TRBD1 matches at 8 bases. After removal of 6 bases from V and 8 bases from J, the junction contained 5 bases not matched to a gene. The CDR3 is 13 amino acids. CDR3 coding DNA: TGTGCCAGCAGCAGACAGGGGTCTGGGGAGCTGTTTTTT. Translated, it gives CASSRQGSGELFF.

The CDR3 reads CASSLAVGTDYNSPLHF. The CDR3 nucleotides are TGTGCCAGCAGCTTGGCCGTCGGGACAGACTATAATTCACCCCTCCACTTT. The rearrangement joins TRBV5-6 to TRBJ1-6, with 7 bases matching TRBD1. Germline V gene lookup returns CDR1 SGHDT and CDR2 YYEEEE. After removal of 0 bases from V and 3 bases from J, the junction contained 6 bases not matched to a gene. This CDR3 is built from 17 residues.

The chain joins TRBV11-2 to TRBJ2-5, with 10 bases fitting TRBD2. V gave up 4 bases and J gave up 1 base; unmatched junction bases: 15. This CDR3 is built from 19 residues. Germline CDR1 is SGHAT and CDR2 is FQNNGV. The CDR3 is CASSSPTSGSQGAQETQYF. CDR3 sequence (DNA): TGTGCCAGCAGCTCCCCGACTAGCGGGTCCCAGGGAGCCCAAGAGACCCAGTACTTC.